This record looks at one T cell receptor (beta chain) sequence and its context. What it binds is not known. Without the conserved terminal phenylalanine or tryptophan, this CDR3 likely stems from a read error. The CDR3 extends over 15 amino acids. V lost 3 bases and J lost 3; bases outside the gene matches: 6. Looked up from germline, CDR1 is MNHNS and CDR2 is SASEGT. This sample stems from a study of human thymus T cells. Study results and limitations: Overlap was high between thymic repertoires from unrelated individuals, as reported in related research.

Data came from immunoSEQ multiplex PCR; TCRdb stores just in-frame clones and leaves some out. The repertoire has fewer than 85,000 clones, 90% to 95% of them found once; the top ten carry around 0.034%. In corrective heart surgery, resections were taken, and these provided the thymus tissue. The sequenced material came from thymus tissue. This receptor was taken from a girl under three years old with a congenital heart defect but otherwise immunologically healthy. The gene calls are TRBV6-1 and TRBJ2-7; 9 bases line up with TRBD2. CDR3 nucleotides: TGTGCCAGCAGTGACCCCCTAGCGGGATGCTACGAGCAGTACCTC. It is translated as CASSDPLAGCYEQYL.